Listed below are T cell receptor beta chains from one sample, sequenced in a study of shared clonotypes between healthy human individuals. Using immunoSEQ multiplex PCR, the repertoire was profiled, and TCRdb retains in-frame clones only, with some absent. Counted here are around 300,000 clones, roughly 84% occurring once; the ten biggest clones make up about 16%. Specimen: memory CD8+ T cells sorted from blood. The receptors derive from a man in his late teens or twenties in good health. CDR3s include the opening cysteine and the closing phenylalanine or tryptophan. The order of the fields is CDR3 protein, CDR3 DNA, V gene, D gene, clone size, J gene. The D gene is left open where the match is weak. Clone sizes are given selectively: once, few, many, or a class where the clone is expanded.

CDR3 protein: CASCFGTGELFF
CDR3 DNA: TGTGCCAGCTGCTTCGGGACCGGGGAGCTGTTTTTT
V gene: TRBV28
D gene: .
clone size: few
J gene: TRBJ2-2

CDR3 protein: CASSFVRGVNEQYF
CDR3 DNA: TGTGCCAGCAGTTTCGTCAGGGGAGTGAACGAGCAGTACTTC
V gene: TRBV27
D gene: .
clone size: once
J gene: TRBJ2-7

CDR3 protein: CASRDRGGYTF
CDR3 DNA: TGTGCCAGCAGAGACAGGGGTGGCTACACCTTC
V gene: TRBV27
D gene: TRBD1
clone size: once
J gene: TRBJ1-2

CDR3 protein: CASVGGGYGYTF
CDR3 DNA: TGTGCCAGCGTGGGCGGAGGTTATGGCTACACCTTC
V gene: TRBV19
D gene: .
clone size: .
J gene: TRBJ1-2

CDR3 protein: CASSILGGTEAFF
CDR3 DNA: TGTGCCAGTAGTATTCTCGGGGGAACTGAAGCTTTCTTT
V gene: TRBV19
D gene: .
clone size: .
J gene: TRBJ1-1

CDR3 protein: CASSPRVARYYEQYF
CDR3 DNA: TGTGCCAGCTCACCTAGGGTGGCGAGATACTACGAGCAGTACTTC
V gene: TRBV18
D gene: .
clone size: .
J gene: TRBJ2-7

CDR3 protein: CASSEISGGADTQYF
CDR3 DNA: TGTGCCAGCAGCGAAATTAGCGGGGGGGCGGATACGCAGTATTTT
V gene: TRBV9
D gene: TRBD2
clone size: .
J gene: TRBJ2-3

CDR3 protein: CASSQVQGFGANVLTF
CDR3 DNA: TGCGCCAGCAGCCAAGTTCAAGGGTTTGGGGCCAACGTCCTGACTTTC
V gene: TRBV4-3
D gene: .
clone size: once
J gene: TRBJ2-6

CDR3 protein: CASSLTFRDPYYEQYF
CDR3 DNA: TGTGCCAGCAGCCTGACCTTTCGGGACCCTTACTACGAGCAGTACTTC
V gene: TRBV5-6
D gene: .
clone size: .
J gene: TRBJ2-7

CDR3 protein: CASSDYLETGLYEQYF
CDR3 DNA: TGTGCCAGCAGTGATTATTTAGAGACAGGGCTTTACGAGCAGTACTTC
V gene: TRBV6-1
D gene: TRBD1
clone size: .
J gene: TRBJ2-7

CDR3 protein: CASSYQREGHEQYF
CDR3 DNA: TGTGCCAGCAGTTACCAGCGGGAGGGCCACGAGCAGTACTTC
V gene: TRBV6-6
D gene: TRBD2
clone size: .
J gene: TRBJ2-7

CDR3 protein: CASSLSRVTGGEAFF
CDR3 DNA: TGTGCCAGCAGCCTCTCCCGGGTGACAGGGGGAGAAGCTTTCTTT
V gene: TRBV7-2
D gene: TRBD1
clone size: .
J gene: TRBJ1-1